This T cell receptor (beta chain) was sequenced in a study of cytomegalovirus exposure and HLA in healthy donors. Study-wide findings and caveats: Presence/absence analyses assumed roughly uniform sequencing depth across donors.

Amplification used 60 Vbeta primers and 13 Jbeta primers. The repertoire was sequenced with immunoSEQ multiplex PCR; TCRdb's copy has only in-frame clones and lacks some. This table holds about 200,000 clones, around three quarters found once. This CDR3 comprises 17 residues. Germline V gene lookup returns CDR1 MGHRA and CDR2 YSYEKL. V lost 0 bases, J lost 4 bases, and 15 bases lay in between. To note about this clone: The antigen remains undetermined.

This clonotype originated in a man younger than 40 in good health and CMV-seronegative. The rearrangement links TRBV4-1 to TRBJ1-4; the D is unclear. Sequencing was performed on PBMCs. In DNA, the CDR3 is TGCGCCAGCAGCCAAGACCGCCTCAGAACGGGTAATGAAAAACTGTTTTTT. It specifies CASSQDRLRTGNEKLFF.